This T cell receptor beta chain derives from a study of cytomegalovirus exposure and HLA in healthy donors (dated by TCRdb to the late 2010s). Background on the whole study: An earlier analysis of roughly 570 of the donors reported 276 Gb of sequence data and 90 million to 120 million unique TCR beta sequences obtained from about 180 million T cells. An early release covering 550 to 650 HLA-typed donors comprised 250 to 350 gigabases of sequencing data and tens of millions of unique TCR sequences. The genetic ancestry cluster associated with self-reported Caucasian donors included approximately 85% of the 398 genotyped donors. The study aimed to test whether signatures of past pathogen exposure could be identified by cataloging public T cell receptors. The study used immunosequencing to profile the T cell repertoires of 600 to 850 subjects and linked those repertoires to cytomegalovirus serostatus. Along with the roughly 610-subject first cohort, a separate validation cohort of 120 different subjects was used. High-throughput TCR immunosequencing, statistical association of individual TCRs with disease status, and machine learning were combined to predict cytomegalovirus infection status. A later analysis re-analyzed previously published TCR beta repertoires from about 600 donors and added high-resolution HLA genotyping to study TCR occurrence patterns. The later analysis used no new phenotypic data to find candidate immune exposures, relying instead on TCR beta sequences and their occurrence across donors. To decide whether each TCR beta V gene segment behaved as functional or pseudogenic, an earlier analysis of fewer than 750 of the donors relied on high-throughput TCR beta sequencing. Donor age, sex, ethnicity and CMV serostatus were compiled alongside the repertoire data. Genome-wide SNP genotypes for about 55% of the roughly 670 donors were used in a later genetic analysis, which treated that subset as a discovery cohort. All discovery cohort repertoires had been generated using a single sequencing platform. HLA typing covered class I and class II loci at four-digit resolution. The number of typed donors differed by locus: about 629-640 for A, B, C, DRB1 and DQB1; roughly 510 for DQA1; 606 for DPA1; and around 470 for DPB1. Four or five DR-DQ haplotypes were handled as single units for association and clustering because linkage in the cohort was strong. On average, about 200,000 unique TCR beta nucleotide sequences were sequenced per donor among 398 genotyped donors of the cohort, with 15% to 20% of those sequences being non-productive.

Receptor amplification or capture employed the immunoSEQ multiplex PCR assay. A mixture of 60 forward primers for TCR Vbeta segments and 13 reverse primers for TCR Jbeta segments was used in the multiplex PCR. Amplification of the CDR3 region of rearranged TCR beta genes was performed with a multiplex PCR assay on genomic DNA. The Illumina HiSeq System was used to sequence the amplified TCR beta libraries as 87-base-pair reads. Turning to the authors' computational methods: A later analysis counted about 76 million unique TCR beta chains across the 550 to 700 repertoires, and around 9.9 million of these chains were shared by at least two donors. Raw reads were error-corrected and collapsed into unique sequences by a nearest-neighbor algorithm in which closely related sequences were merged to remove PCR and sequencing errors. Alignment of CDR3 sequences to IMGT reference sequences was used to assign V, D and J gene segments. Each retained sequence needed at least a six-nucleotide match to both a V gene segment and a J gene segment. A rearrangement was called productive if the CDR3 had no stop codons and remained in frame with V and J, and every other rearrangement was called non-productive. Following IMGT convention, CDR3 was defined as the stretch from the second conserved V-encoded cysteine to the conserved J-encoded phenylalanine. The earlier analysis of approximately 500 of the donors excluded sequences that lacked an unambiguous match to a single V gene segment. In an earlier analysis of some 590 of the donors, V segments were called functional above 56.7% productive rearrangements and were called segregating when the between-donor standard deviation exceeded 5%. A statistical classification framework was built for diagnosing cytomegalovirus status from the catalog of TCR beta chain sequences. In a later analysis, V and J genes were assigned by comparing TCR nucleotide sequences against IMGT/GENE-DB human TR gene sequences. In a later analysis, CDR3 sequences and most-parsimonious VDJ recombination scenarios were assigned using the TCRdist pipeline. In a later analysis, every TCR beta chain was defined by the combination of its CDR3 amino acid sequence and its V-gene family, and reads without a unique V-gene family were dropped. A later analysis removed several hundred highly shared, low-generation-probability nucleotide sequences to deal with suspected cross-contamination and a sequencing artifact. In a later analysis, a clonal expansion index for each public chain was calculated from normalized within-repertoire ranks of inferred template counts. A later analysis computed generation probabilities with a VDJ recombination model fitted to out-of-frame rearrangements, and checked the results against IGoR. Hypergeometric tests were used in a later analysis to score TCR-TCR, TCR-HLA and TCR-CMV co-occurrence, with a repertoire-size bias correction applied to the TCR pairs. False discovery rates were estimated in a later analysis by permuting HLA or CMV assignments 20 times. In a later analysis, co-occurring TCRs were grouped using DBSCAN, with TCRdist sequence similarity added in when clustering inside HLA-allele-positive subsets. Repertoires with fewer than 30,000 or more than 120,000 public chains were left out of co-occurrence clustering, as were four to six repertoires with anomalous nucleotide sharing. The table was pulled from immuneACCESS by TCRdb, which kept in-frame rearrangements only. Such tables lose some clones; where checked, under half of the loss comes from unresolved V genes, and the rest has no known cause. V and J calls and clone size come straight from that table; D and trimming were deduced from the DNA. Counted in this sample were 120,000 or so clones; approximately 8% of them appeared once. The ten largest clonotypes hold around 6% of the sample.

What the research found in general, with its limitations: A later analysis reported that several top co-occurrence clusters appeared linked to parvovirus B19, influenza, CMV and Epstein-Barr virus. Three of the identified cytomegalovirus-associated TCR beta chains were confirmed in vitro to be specific for cytomegalovirus antigens. In an earlier analysis of about 550 of the donors, most TCR beta V segments were observed in productive rearrangements about 90% or about 30% of the time, broadly matching IMGT annotations. The 87-base-pair reads could not distinguish some IMGT-functional V segments, including TRBV6-2 and TRBV6-3, so those segments were excluded. A further reported finding was that TCR beta sequences accurately predicted the HLA-A and HLA-B alleles for most subjects in the first cohort. Linkage disequilibrium might explain the correlated functional status among segregating V segments, but an unknown experimental factor could not be ruled out. For the cohort, immune exposure information was limited to CMV serostatus. The study listed approximately 160 TCR beta chains as associated with cytomegalovirus. In a later genetic analysis, fewer N-insertions in productive TCRs were reported among donors in an Asian-associated ancestry cluster than the roughly 640-donor mean. This cohort had only TCR beta chains sequenced, and the lack of alpha or paired-chain data limited which features could be detected. Most CMV-associated TCR beta chains appeared to be HLA-restricted in a later analysis, and the HLA associations seemed to be driven largely by CMV exposure. In a later genetic analysis, a missense DCLRE1C variant was associated with V-gene and J-gene trimming of TCR beta chains, and the association was replicated in an independent cohort. At a false discovery rate of 0.05, a later analysis linked about 17,000 TCR beta sequences to specific HLA alleles. The authors suggested that the approach could potentially be extended to other disease states and immunological phenotypes. Across donors, most TCR sequences were observed very rarely, whereas some public TCRs were present in many individuals. Compared with equally common non-associated chains, HLA-associated TCR beta chains in a later analysis were more clonally expanded and had lower generation probabilities. Because HLA typing was missing for some donors at each locus, association tests included only the typed subset. The presence/absence analyses assumed that sequencing depth was roughly uniform across donors, and that assumption may not be true. A cluster of highly shared sequence variants was judged likely to be a technical artifact of the sequencing pipeline. Assigning TCR associations to individual alleles was difficult when HLA alleles, especially DR and DQ, strongly co-occurred. The earlier analysis of about 600 of the donors excluded 15 to 20 rarely observed V segments, including chromosome 9 orphons, because counts were too low. Cytomegalovirus status was reported to be diagnosed by the classifier with high specificity and sensitivity in both the original and validation cohorts. In a later analysis, TCR association rates were found to vary across HLA loci, with the most associated TCRs seen for DRB1 alleles and the fewest for HLA-C alleles.

The trim is 7 bases for V and 4 bases for J, with a gap of 10 bases between the germline ends. Looking up the germline V gene yields CDR1 SQVTM and CDR2 ANQGSEA. The CDR3 covers 12 residues, taking in both the cysteine and the phenylalanine. Only the CDR3 part of the read is kept: 36 bases, read in frame from the first base. The cohort consisted of 650 to 850 healthy bone marrow donors. Cohort members were all nominally healthy when sampled, although unrecorded immune exposures were likely present. The donor was CMV seropositive and belonged to the group of about 290 seropositive cohort members. A peripheral blood sample was collected from each donor, and TCR beta sequencing was performed on peripheral blood mononuclear cells. The Qiagen DNeasy Blood Extraction Kit was used to extract genomic DNA from the blood cell samples. Remarks on this clone: This clone's antigen is unknown. Nothing much larger sits one base from this clone, and base qualities are not available.

The chain uses TRBV29-1 and TRBJ2-2, with the D gene not confidently named. Sequencing was done on a sample of PBMCs. This TCR was sampled from a woman in her thirties or forties in good health and CMV-seropositive. CDR3 loop: CSAVMSTGELFF. The DNA sequence reads TGCAGCGCCGTCATGAGCACCGGGGAGCTGTTTTTT.